These 16 T cell receptor beta chains originate from one sample sequenced in a study of CD8 T cells in ankylosing spondylitis. TCRdb analysed the 5' RACE reads with MiXCR anew, one entry per CDR3 protein. The sample shows 35,000 to 40,000 distinct CDR3 sequences, 16% of them seen only once. The specimen was blood. These receptors originate from a male donor with ankylosing spondylitis or in good health (not recorded which).

The chain uses TRBV20-1 and TRBJ2-1, with D possibly TRBD1 on 6 matching bases. The ends were cut back, 5 bases at V and 4 bases at J, with 15 bases in the middle. CDR1 is DFQATT, CDR2 SNEGSKA, per germline (reference sequence). The CDR3 runs to 14 residues. Here the CDR3 reads CSAVDSGVYNEQFF. The CDR3 nucleotides are TGCAGTGCTGTAGATTCAGGGGTATACAATGAGCAGTTCTTC.

This clonotype was counted only a few times. V and J are TRBV5-1 and TRBJ2-4, with TRBD1 as a possible D gene (6 bases). There are 13 residues in the CDR3. The germline CDR1 and CDR2 sequences are SGHRS and YFSETQ. The ends were cut back, 4 bases at V and 7 bases at J, with 12 bases in the middle. The CDR3 loop is CASSILQGNIQYF. DNA for the CDR3: TGCGCCAGCAGCATATTACAGGGCAACATTCAGTACTTC.

The V gene is TRBV20-1, the J gene TRBJ1-4; D perhaps matches TRBD1 (5 bases). The CDR3 is 13 residues long. Germline assignment: CDR1 DFQATT and CDR2 SNEGSKA (reference sequence). V was trimmed by 8 bases and J by 3 bases, leaving 13 bases between them. CDR3 in DNA: TGCAGTTTTTCGACAGCCTCTAATGAAAAACTGTTTTTT. Amino acid sequence: CSFSTASNEKLFF.

This clonotype was counted a few times. The chain uses TRBV4-1 and TRBJ2-7; 7 bases line up with TRBD1. CDR1 MGHRA and CDR2 YSYEKL come from the germline V gene. The CDR3 is 15 amino acids. Trimming cost V 2 bases and J 2 bases; bases outside gene matches: 6. The CDR3 bases are TGCGCCAGCAGCCAACGGGACAGTTCCACCTACGAGCAGTACTTC. This codes for CASSQRDSSTYEQYF.

This chain connects TRBV4-2 to TRBJ2-1; D could derive from TRBD1 or TRBD2 (7 bases each). V was pared by 5 bases and J by 3 bases, with 17 bases between. Looked up from germline, CDR1 is LGHNA and CDR2 is YNFKEQ. The CDR3 length is 16 residues. CDR3 coding DNA: TGTGCCAGCAGCAAAAGGGGGCTAGCGGACTACAATGAGCAGTTCTTC. Its translation: CASSKRGLADYNEQFF.

The chain couples TRBV5-1 to TRBJ2-3; D unresolved. Germline CDR1 and CDR2: SGHRS and YFSETQ. Trimming pared 0 bases from V and 1 base from J, leaving 12 bases between. The CDR3 totals 16 residues. The CDR3 DNA sequence: TGCGCCAGCAGCTTGGAAGGCCACTTTGGCACAGATACGCAGTATTTT. It translates to CASSLEGHFGTDTQYF.

The chain uses TRBV3-1 and TRBJ2-7; D uncertain. There are 13 residues in the CDR3. Per the germline V gene, CDR1 is LGHDT and CDR2 is YNNKEL (reference sequence). V was clipped by 1 base and J by 3 bases, with 7 bases between them. DNA for the CDR3: TGTGCCAGCAGCCAAGCAACTAACTACGAGCAGTACGTC. It translates to CASSQATNYEQYV.

This clonotype was recorded a few times. The J gene is TRBJ2-3, the V gene TRBV20-1; D is perhaps TRBD2 (7 bases). V lost 6 bases to trimming and J lost 6 bases, with 19 bases between them. The CDR3 has 14 amino acids. Germline V CDR1 and CDR2: DFQATT, SNEGSKA (reference sequence). In DNA, the CDR3 is TGCAGTGCCTCGAAGGGGGGGGCAGGGGATACGCAGTATTTT. As protein: CSASKGGAGDTQYF.

The chain carries TRBV7-2 and TRBJ2-7; 10 nucleotides agree with TRBD1. Germline assignment: CDR1 SGHTA and CDR2 FQGNSA. The CDR3 covers 14 residues. V trimming: 5 bases; J trimming: 5 bases; junction bases outside the gene matches: 6. As DNA, the CDR3 is TGTGCCAGCAGCATACGACAGGGGGCAAACGAGCAGTACGTC. Its translation is CASSIRQGANEQYV.

The chain combines TRBV5-1 with TRBJ2-3; TRBD2 matches at 11 bases. Per germline, CDR1 SGHRS and CDR2 YFSETQ. The trim removed 1 base at V and 1 base at J, leaving 2 bases unmatched. The CDR3 spans 16 residues. DNA for the CDR3: TGCGCCAGCAGCTTGCCTAGCGGGGGGCGCACAGATACGCAGTATTTT. This gives the protein CASSLPSGGRTDTQYF.

This clonotype was counted a few times. This chain uses TRBV20-1 with TRBJ2-2; D call uncertain. Germline assignment: CDR1 DFQATT and CDR2 SNEGSKA (reference sequence). V was shortened by 4 bases and J by 2 bases, with 14 bases between the two germline ends. The CDR3 runs 15 residues. For the CDR3, the DNA is TGCAGTGCTATGAGTATCACGGAAAACACCGGGGAGCTGTTTTTT. This codes for CSAMSITENTGELFF.

The chain combines TRBV9 with TRBJ2-2, with 10 nucleotides matching TRBD2. Germline V gene data show CDR1 as SGDLS and CDR2 as YYNGEE. The CDR3 is made up of 16 amino acids. V was pared by 1 base and J by 8 bases, with 8 bases of the junction left unmatched. The CDR3 region is CASSVLTSGTSGELFF. The CDR3 DNA reads as TGTGCCAGCAGCGTATTAACTAGCGGGACATCTGGGGAGCTGTTTTTT. Full variable domain (rest looked up from reference TRBV9 and TRBJ2-2): DSGVTQTPKHLITATGQRVTLRCSPRSGDLSVYWYQQSLDQGLQFLIQYYNGEERAKGNILERFSAQQFPDLHSELNLSSLELGDSALYFCASSVLTSGTSGELFFGEGSRLTVL.

The chain carries TRBV7-8 and TRBJ2-3, with 11 nucleotides matching TRBD2. The CDR3 is made up of 15 amino acids. Germline V gene sequence: CDR1 SGHVS, CDR2 FQNEAQ. With 6 bases clipped from V and 4 bases from J, the junction kept 6 bases outside the gene matches. This CDR3 reads CASRQIAGGPDTQYF. Written as DNA, the CDR3 is TGTGCCAGCAGACAAATAGCGGGGGGGCCAGATACGCAGTATTTT.

The rearrangement uses TRBV20-1 and TRBJ1-4, with D possibly matching TRBD1 (6 bases). V shed 5 bases and J shed 5 bases, with 21 bases lying between them. CDR1 DFQATT and CDR2 SNEGSKA come from the germline V gene (reference sequence). The CDR3 extends over 16 amino acids. The CDR3 sequence: CSAPAVGGQSNEKLFF. CDR3 bases: TGCAGTGCTCCCGCGGTTGGTGGACAGTCGAATGAAAAACTGTTTTTT.

The V call is TRBV3-1, the J call TRBJ2-7; D possibly corresponds to TRBD2 (5 bases). Germline CDR1 reads LGHDT; CDR2 reads YNNKEL (reference sequence). CDR3 length equals 16 residues. Trimming stripped 0 bases from V and 0 bases from J, with 12 bases between. The CDR3 loop reads CASSQDEGWSSYEQYF. The CDR3 coding sequence is TGTGCCAGCAGCCAAGATGAGGGCTGGAGCTCCTACGAGCAGTACTTC.

The rearrangement links TRBV29-1 to TRBJ2-7, with TRBD2 matching over 7 bases. V gave up 4 bases and J gave up 0 bases; unmatched junction bases: 6. This CDR3 spans 14 amino acids. Germline V gives CDR1 SQVTM, CDR2 ANQGSEA. CDR3 amino acids: CSVVPGGNSYEQYF. The CDR3 bases are TGCAGCGTTGTGCCGGGGGGTAACTCCTACGAGCAGTACTTC.